The subject of this entry is one TCR beta chain. The data were taken from a study of blood T cell repertoires in COVID-19. Study information: The study drew acute and convalescent COVID-19 samples from the United States, Italy and Spain. Sample material is recorded as cDNA or gDNA derived from T cells, B-cell-depleted T cells, or PBMCs.

Original processing notes: Amplifying reference gene primers gave estimates of nucleated cell counts. Profiling relied on immunoSEQ multiplex PCR, and the TCRdb table lists in-frame clones only, not all of them. V and J calls and clone size are copied from that table; D and trimming were computed from the DNA. The repertoire holds some 110,000 clones, with 86% as singletons. The V segment lost 2 bases and the J segment 4 bases; nucleotides outside the gene matches: 4. CDR1 SGDLS and CDR2 YYNGEE come from the germline V gene. The CDR3 consists of 14 residues. This chain links TRBV9 with TRBJ1-1; 8 bases match TRBD1. The receptor was derived from a man between 65 and 85 years old who had recovered from COVID-19. Sequences were obtained from peripheral blood. CDR3: CASSVQGAGTEAFF. In DNA form, the CDR3 reads TGTGCCAGCAGCGTCCAGGGGGCAGGCACTGAAGCTTTCTTT.